This TCR beta chain was sequenced in a study of OX40 agonist ivuxolimab in advanced cancers. Findings of the study overall: CD8+ T cells (on average) carried more expanded clones than CD4+ T cells. Expansion of clones was among the lowest in partial responders at 0.1-3.0 mg/kg.

Produced via immunoSEQ multiplex PCR; TCRdb's table is partial and in-frame only. The data show about 60,000 clones, around 81% seen once. A note on this clone: Its antigen is still unknown.

CDR1 is MNHEY, CDR2 SMNVEV, per germline (reference sequence). V shed 8 bases and J shed 5 bases, with 21 bases lying between them. The CDR3 has 15 residues. J is TRBJ2-5 and V is TRBV27; D could derive from TRBD1 or TRBD2 (6 bases each). The sequence derives from an adult with an advanced solid tumor such as melanoma, head and neck, liver or kidney cancer. The material was CD4+ or CD8+ T cells sorted from blood, obtained in a trial of the OX40 agonist ivuxolimab. CDR3 sequence (DNA): TGTGCCAGCCGGAACCCCCGACGGGGGCAGGAGACCCAGTACTTC. As protein: CASRNPRRGQETQYF.